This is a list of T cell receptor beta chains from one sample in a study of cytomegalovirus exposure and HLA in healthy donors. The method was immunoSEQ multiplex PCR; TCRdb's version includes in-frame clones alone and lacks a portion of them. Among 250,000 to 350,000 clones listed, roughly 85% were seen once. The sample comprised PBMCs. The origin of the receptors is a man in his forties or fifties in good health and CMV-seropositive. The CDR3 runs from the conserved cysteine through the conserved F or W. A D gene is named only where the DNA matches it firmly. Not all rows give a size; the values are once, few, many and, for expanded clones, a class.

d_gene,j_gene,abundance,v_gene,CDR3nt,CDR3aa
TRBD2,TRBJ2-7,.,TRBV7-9,TGTGCCAGCAGCTTGGGGGGGGTGGAGCAGTACTTC,CASSLGGVEQYF
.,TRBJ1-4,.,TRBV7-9,TGTGCCAGCAGCCGTGACGGGGAAAAACTGTTTTTT,CASSRDGEKLFF
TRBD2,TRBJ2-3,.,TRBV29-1,TGCAGCGTGCTCCTAGCGGGGGTCACAGATACGCAGTATTTT,CSVLLAGVTDTQYF
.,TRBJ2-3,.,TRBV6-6,TGTGCCAGCAGTTACTTACAGGACACAGATACGCAGTATTTT,CASSYLQDTDTQYF
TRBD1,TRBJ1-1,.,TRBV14,TGTGCCAGCACCCCGATTCTGGGACAGGGGGAAACTGAAGCTTTCTTT,CASTPILGQGETEAFF
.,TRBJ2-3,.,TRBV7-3,TGTGCCAGCAGTCAAGTACAGGGCGCAGATACGCAGTATTTT,CASSQVQGADTQYF
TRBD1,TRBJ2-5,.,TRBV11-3,TGTGCCAGCAGCCTGGACAGGGGTGAGACCCAGTACTTC,CASSLDRGETQYF
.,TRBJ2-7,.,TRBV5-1,TGCGCCAGCAGCCCACAGGGCTACGAGCAGTACTTC,CASSPQGYEQYF
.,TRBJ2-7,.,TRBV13,TGTGCCAGCAGCCCCCGGGGGGCTCGGGAGCAGTACTTC,CASSPRGAREQYF
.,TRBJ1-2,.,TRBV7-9,TGTTCCAGCAGCCAGGGGCAGTATGGCTACACCTTC,CSSSQGQYGYTF
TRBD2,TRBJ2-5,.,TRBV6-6,TGTGCCAGCAGTTCGGGACTAGCGCGTACTCAAGAGACCCAGTACTTC,CASSSGLARTQETQYF
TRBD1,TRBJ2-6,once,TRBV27,TGTGCCAGCACCAGGACAGGGGTTTTCTCTGGGGCCAACGTCCTGACTTTC,CASTRTGVFSGANVLTF
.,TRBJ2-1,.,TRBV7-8,TGTGCCAGCAGCCCAAAGAGGGGGGGTTACAATGAGCAGTTCTTC,CASSPKRGGYNEQFF